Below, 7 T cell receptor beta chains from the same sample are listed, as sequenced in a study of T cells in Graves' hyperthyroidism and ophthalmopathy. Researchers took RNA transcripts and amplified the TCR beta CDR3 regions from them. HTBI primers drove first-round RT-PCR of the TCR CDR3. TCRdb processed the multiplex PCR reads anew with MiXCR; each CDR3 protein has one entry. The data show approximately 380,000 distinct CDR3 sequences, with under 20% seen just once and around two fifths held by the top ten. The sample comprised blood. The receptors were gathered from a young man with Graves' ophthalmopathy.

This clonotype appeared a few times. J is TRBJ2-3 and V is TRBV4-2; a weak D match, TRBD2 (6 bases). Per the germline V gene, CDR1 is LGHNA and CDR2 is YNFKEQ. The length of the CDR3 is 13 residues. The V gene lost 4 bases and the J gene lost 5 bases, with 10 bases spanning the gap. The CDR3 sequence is CASSRGTQDTQYF. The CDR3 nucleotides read TGTGCCAGCAGCCGCGGGACCCAAGATACGCAGTATTTT.

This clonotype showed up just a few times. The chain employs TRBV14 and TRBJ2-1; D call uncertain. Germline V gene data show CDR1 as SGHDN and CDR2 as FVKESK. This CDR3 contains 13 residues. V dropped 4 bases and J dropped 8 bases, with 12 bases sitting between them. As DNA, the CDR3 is TGTGCCAGCAGCCTCACCGGGCCGGATGAGCAGTTCTTC. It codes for CASSLTGPDEQFF.

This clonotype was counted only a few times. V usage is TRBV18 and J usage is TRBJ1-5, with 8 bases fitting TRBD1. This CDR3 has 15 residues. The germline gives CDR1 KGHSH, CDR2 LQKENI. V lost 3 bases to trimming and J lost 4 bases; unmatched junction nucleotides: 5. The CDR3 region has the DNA TGTGCCAGCTCACCCCAGGACAGGGAGAATCAGCCCCAGCATTTT. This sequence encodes CASSPQDRENQPQHF.

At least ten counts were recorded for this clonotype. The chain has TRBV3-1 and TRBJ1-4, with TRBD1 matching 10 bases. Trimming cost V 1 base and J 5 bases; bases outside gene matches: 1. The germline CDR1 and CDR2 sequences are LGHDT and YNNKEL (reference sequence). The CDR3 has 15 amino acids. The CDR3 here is CASSQGGQGNEKLFF. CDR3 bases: TGTGCCAGCAGCCAAGGGGGACAGGGGAATGAAAAACTGTTTTTT.

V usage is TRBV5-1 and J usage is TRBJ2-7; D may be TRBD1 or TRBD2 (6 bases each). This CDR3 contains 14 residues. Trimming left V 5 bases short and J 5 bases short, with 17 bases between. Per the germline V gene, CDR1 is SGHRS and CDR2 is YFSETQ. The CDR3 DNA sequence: TGCGCCAGCAGGAAATCGGGGGCGTGGGACGAGCAGTACTTC. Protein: CASRKSGAWDEQYF.

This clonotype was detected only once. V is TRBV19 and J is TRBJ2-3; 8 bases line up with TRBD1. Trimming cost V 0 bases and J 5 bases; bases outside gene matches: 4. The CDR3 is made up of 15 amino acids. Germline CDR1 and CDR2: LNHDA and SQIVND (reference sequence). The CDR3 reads CASSIDRTGRDTQYF. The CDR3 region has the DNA TGTGCCAGTAGTATAGATCGGACAGGGCGAGATACGCAGTATTTT.

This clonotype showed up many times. CDR3 sequence (DNA): TGTGCCAGCTCACCAAATCAAGGAGATACGCAGTATTTT. It encodes CASSPNQGDTQYF. J is TRBJ2-3 and V is TRBV18; unclear D gene. The CDR3 sequence is 13 residues long. V was shortened by 2 bases and J by 5 bases, with 8 bases between the two germline ends. Germline V CDR1 and CDR2: KGHSH, LQKENI.